The 4 T cell receptor beta chains reported below all come from one sample, sequenced in a study of T cell repertoires in cytomegalovirus infection. The antigens these receptors bind are not known. Via MiXCR, TCRdb re-called the reads, giving one row per CDR3 protein. Seen here are 200,000 to 250,000 distinct CDR3 sequences, around 40% observed once, and the top ten hold roughly three fifths. This specimen consisted of CD8+ T cells from cultured PBMCs, obtained from culture after CMV antigen stimulation. The receptors come from a human donor in good health (CMV status not recorded). Some clones in this sample may be carry-over from other donors' samples.

This clonotype has a handful of counts. The chain carries TRBV27 and TRBJ2-3; 10 bases agree with TRBD2. After removal of 0 bases from V and 0 bases from J, the junction contained 6 bases not matched to a gene. From germline, CDR1 is MNHEY and CDR2 SMNVEV (reference sequence). This CDR3 spans 18 amino acids. The CDR3 region is CASSLSPGTSVSTDTQYF. The CDR3 DNA is TGTGCCAGCAGTTTATCCCCCGGGACTAGCGTGAGCACAGATACGCAGTATTTT.

In its sample, this clonotype was seen a few times. This chain links TRBV3-1 with TRBJ1-2; D might be TRBD1 (6 bases). This CDR3 comprises 13 residues. Germline V gene sequence: CDR1 LGHDT, CDR2 YNNKEL (reference sequence). V lost 3 bases and J lost 2, with 7 bases in between. In nucleotides, the CDR3 is TGTGCCAGCAGCCATGACAGGAACTATGGCTACACCTTC. It is translated as CASSHDRNYGYTF.

This rearrangement joins TRBV7-2 to TRBJ2-1; the D gene could be TRBD1 or TRBD2 (5 bases each). Germline CDR1 and CDR2: SGHTA and FQGNSA. This CDR3 spans 14 amino acids. Trimming shortened V by 1 base and J by 8 bases, and 12 bases separated the two germline ends. CDR3 sequence: CASSLEGTGDEQFF. The CDR3 DNA is TGTGCCAGCAGCTTAGAAGGGACCGGCGATGAGCAGTTCTTC.

This chain joins TRBV27 and TRBJ1-2; D perhaps matches TRBD1 (6 bases). Per germline, CDR1 MNHEY and CDR2 SMNVEV (reference sequence). This CDR3 comprises 14 residues. With 8 bases removed from V and 8 bases from J, the gap between germline ends came to 21 bases. CDR3 protein: CASSLPGGQDGYTF. The CDR3 DNA reads as TGTGCCAGCTCCCTTCCCGGGGGGCAAGACGGCTACACCTTC.